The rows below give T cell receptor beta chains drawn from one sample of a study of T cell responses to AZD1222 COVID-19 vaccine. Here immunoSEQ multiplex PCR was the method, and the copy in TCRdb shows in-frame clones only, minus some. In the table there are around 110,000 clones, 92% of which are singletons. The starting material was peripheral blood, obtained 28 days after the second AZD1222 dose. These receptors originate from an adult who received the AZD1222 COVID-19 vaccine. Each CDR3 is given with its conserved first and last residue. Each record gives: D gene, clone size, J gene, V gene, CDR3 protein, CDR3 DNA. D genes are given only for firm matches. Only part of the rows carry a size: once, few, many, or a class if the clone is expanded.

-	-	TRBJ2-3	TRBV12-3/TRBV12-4	CASRESGTQYF	TGTGCCAGCAGAGAGAGCGGTACGCAGTATTTT
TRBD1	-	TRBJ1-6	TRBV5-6	CASSLQTGYSPLHF	TGTGCCAGCAGCTTGCAGACAGGGTACTCACCCCTCCACTTT
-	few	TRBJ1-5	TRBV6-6	CASSYPTQSKDQPQHF	TGTGCCAGCAGTTACCCGACACAATCAAAGGATCAGCCCCAGCATTTT
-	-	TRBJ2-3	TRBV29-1	CSVEDRTDTQYF	TGCAGCGTTGAAGATCGCACAGATACGCAGTATTTT
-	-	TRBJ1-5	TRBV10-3	CAISESTLQPQHF	TGTGCCATCAGTGAGTCCACACTCCAGCCCCAGCATTTT
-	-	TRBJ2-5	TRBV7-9	CASSTGQTGQETQYF	TGTGCCAGCAGCACGGGACAAACCGGTCAAGAGACCCAGTACTTC
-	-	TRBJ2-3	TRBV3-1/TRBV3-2	CASSQDPAGGGSDTQYF	TGTGCCAGCAGCCAAGATCCAGCAGGGGGGGGGTCAGATACGCAGTATTTT
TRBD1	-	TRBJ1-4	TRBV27	CASSPGTGYEKLFF	TGTGCCAGCAGCCCCGGGACAGGCTATGAAAAACTGTTTTTT
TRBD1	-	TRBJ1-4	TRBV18	CASSPRTGDEKLFF	TGTGCCAGCTCACCACGGACAGGGGATGAAAAACTGTTTTTT
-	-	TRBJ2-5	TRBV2	CASIWDRAGGFQETQYF	TGTGCCAGCATATGGGACAGGGCGGGGGGTTTCCAAGAGACCCAGTACTTC
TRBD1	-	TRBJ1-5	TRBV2	CASSVGTGGQPQHF	TGTGCCAGCAGCGTCGGGACAGGCGGTCAGCCCCAGCATTTT
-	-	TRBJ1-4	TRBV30	CAWSVPRGGEKLFF	TGTGCCTGGAGTGTACCCAGGGGAGGTGAAAAACTGTTTTTT
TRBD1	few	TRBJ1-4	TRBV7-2	CASSLLGGGEKLFF	TGTGCCAGCAGCTTACTAGGGGGCGGTGAAAAACTGTTTTTT
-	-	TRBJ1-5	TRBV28	CASSLGGGNQPQHF	TGTGCCAGCAGTTTGGGGGGGGGCAATCAGCCCCAGCATTTT
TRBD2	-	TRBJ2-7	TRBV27	CASSLFRSGRAGEQYF	TGTGCCAGCAGTTTATTTCGTAGCGGGAGGGCGGGGGAGCAGTACTTC
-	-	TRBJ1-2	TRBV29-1	CSVATGDSTKGGYTF	TGCAGCGTAGCGACGGGTGACAGCACCAAGGGTGGCTACACCTTC
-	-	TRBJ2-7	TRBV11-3	CASSPSGESYEQYF	TGTGCCAGCAGCCCTTCGGGGGAGTCCTACGAGCAGTACTTC
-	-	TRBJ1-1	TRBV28	CASYRTEAFF	TGTGCCAGTTACAGGACCGAAGCTTTCTTT
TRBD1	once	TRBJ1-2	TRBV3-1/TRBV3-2	CASSVPGTGYGYTF	TGTGCCAGCAGCGTACCCGGGACAGGGTATGGCTACACCTTC
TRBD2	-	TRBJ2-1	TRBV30	CAWSQHGLAGAYNEQFF	TGTGCCTGGAGTCAACACGGACTAGCGGGAGCCTACAATGAGCAGTTCTTC
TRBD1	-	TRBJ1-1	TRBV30	CAWRRQGTEAFF	TGTGCCTGGAGAAGACAGGGAACTGAAGCTTTCTTT
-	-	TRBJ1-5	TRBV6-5	CASRGASNQPQHF	TGTGCCAGCAGAGGGGCGAGCAATCAGCCCCAGCATTTT
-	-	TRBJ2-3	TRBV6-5	CASSTLPGQTDTQYF	TGTGCCAGCAGCACCTTACCAGGACAGACAGATACGCAGTATTTT
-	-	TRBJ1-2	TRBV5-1	CASSTNVVQGADGYTF	TGCGCCAGCAGCACTAATGTCGTACAGGGTGCGGATGGCTACACCTTC
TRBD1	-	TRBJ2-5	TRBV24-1	CATSDLRTTGPETQYF	TGTGCCACCAGTGATTTGCGCACGACAGGGCCAGAGACCCAGTACTTC
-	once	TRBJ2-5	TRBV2	CASAGQTQETQYF	TGTGCCAGCGCCGGACAGACCCAAGAGACCCAGTACTTC
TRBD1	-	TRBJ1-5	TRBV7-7	CASSLGQDSNQPQHF	TGTGCCAGCAGTTTAGGACAGGATAGCAATCAGCCCCAGCATTTT
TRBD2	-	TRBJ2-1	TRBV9	CASSVAKTSGKTYNEQFF	TGTGCCAGCAGCGTAGCTAAGACTAGCGGGAAAACCTACAATGAGCAGTTCTTC
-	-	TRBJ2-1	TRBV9	CASSVSGLNNEQFF	TGTGCCAGCAGCGTATCAGGGTTAAACAATGAGCAGTTCTTC
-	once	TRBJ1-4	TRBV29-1	CSVGEGRYEKLFF	TGCAGCGTTGGGGAGGGAAGATATGAAAAACTGTTTTTT
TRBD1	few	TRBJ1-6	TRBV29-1	CSGDRVSYNSPLHF	TGCAGCGGCGACAGGGTGTCCTATAATTCACCCCTCCACTTT
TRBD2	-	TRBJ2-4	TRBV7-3	CASSLGIGRDIQYF	TGTGCCAGCAGCTTAGGTATAGGGAGGGACATTCAGTACTTC
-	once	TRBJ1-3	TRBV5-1	CASSYSGSGNTIYF	TGCGCCAGCAGTTATTCGGGATCTGGAAACACCATATATTTT
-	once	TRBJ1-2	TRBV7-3	CASSSGEGGYTF	TGTGCCAGCAGCTCAGGGGAAGGCGGCTACACCTTC
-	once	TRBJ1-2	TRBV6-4	CASSVGADGYTF	TGTGCCAGCAGTGTCGGGGCAGATGGCTACACCTTC
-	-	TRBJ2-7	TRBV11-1	CASSPRDWGYEQYF	TGTGCCAGCAGCCCAAGGGACTGGGGCTACGAGCAGTACTTC
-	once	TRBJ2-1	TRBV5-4	CASSLDLTSYNEQFF	TGTGCCAGCAGCTTGGACTTAACCTCCTACAATGAGCAGTTCTTC
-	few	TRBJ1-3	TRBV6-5	CASNDLAISGNTIYF	TGTGCCAGCAACGACCTTGCGATCTCTGGAAACACCATATATTTT
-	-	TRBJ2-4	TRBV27	CASSIDRILAKNIQYF	TGTGCCAGCAGTATCGACAGAATCCTAGCCAAAAACATTCAGTACTTC
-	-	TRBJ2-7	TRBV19	CASSILLASIDEQYF	TGTGCCAGTAGTATTCTTCTGGCTAGTATCGACGAGCAGTACTTC
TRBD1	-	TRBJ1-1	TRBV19	CASRAQGGLTEAFF	TGTGCCAGTAGGGCCCAGGGGGGGCTCACTGAAGCTTTCTTT
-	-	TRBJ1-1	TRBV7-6	CASSLEGVSTEAFF	TGTGCCAGCAGCTTAGAAGGCGTCAGCACTGAAGCTTTCTTT
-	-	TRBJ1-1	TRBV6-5	CASSHSSGDTEAFF	TGTGCCAGCAGCCACAGTTCTGGGGACACTGAAGCTTTCTTT
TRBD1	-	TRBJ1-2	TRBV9	CASRGQNPEGYTF	TGTGCCAGCAGGGGACAGAACCCCGAGGGCTACACCTTC
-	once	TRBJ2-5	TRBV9	CASSVAGFLGETQYF	TGTGCCAGCAGCGTAGCGGGTTTTTTGGGGGAGACCCAGTACTTC
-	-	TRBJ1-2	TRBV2	CASSEVNSFYGYTF	TGTGCCAGCAGTGAAGTCAACAGTTTCTATGGCTACACCTTC